Listed below are T cell receptor beta chains from one sample, sequenced in a study of shared clonotypes between healthy human individuals. Sequenced by immunoSEQ multiplex PCR; TCRdb stores in-frame clones only, minus some. This repertoire shows about half a million clones, roughly 83% found once; its top ten account for less than 15%. The specimen sequenced was PBMCs. These TCRs come from a woman aged 40 to 50 in good health. Some clones in this sample may be carry-over from other donors' samples. Both conserved end residues are part of each CDR3. The D gene is left open where the match is weak. Clone size is stated in some rows and not others, as once, few, many or a class when expanded.

length,V,J,size,D,DNA,CDR3
15,TRBV5-1,TRBJ1-1,few,TRBD1,TGCGCCAGCAGCTCCTGGACAGGGGATAACACTGAAGCTTTCTTT,CASSSWTGDNTEAFF
13,TRBV7-9,TRBJ1-5,.,.,TGTGCCAGCAGCTTAGACGGGAATCAGCCCCAGCATTTT,CASSLDGNQPQHF
13,TRBV7-2,TRBJ2-2,.,.,TGTGCCAGCAGCCCCGACTTCTTCGGGGAGCTGTTTTTT,CASSPDFFGELFF
12,TRBV7-9,TRBJ2-3,.,.,TGTGCCAGCAGCTTCGGGGCAGATACGCAGTATTTT,CASSFGADTQYF
12,TRBV30,TRBJ1-1,.,TRBD1,TGTGCCTGGAGTGCCCCGACAGGGAAAGCTTTCTTT,CAWSAPTGKAFF
12,TRBV19,TRBJ2-7,.,.,TGTGCCAGTAGTATAGTACCGCCCCCGGAAATTTTC,CASSIVPPPEIF
16,TRBV4-1,TRBJ2-3,.,.,TGCGCCAGCAGCCAAGAGGGGGGACATCGGACAGATACGCAGTATTTT,CASSQEGGHRTDTQYF
12,TRBV10-3,TRBJ2-4,.,.,TGTGCCATCAGTGGCGAATCCAACATTCAGTACTTC,CAISGESNIQYF
13,TRBV6-1,TRBJ2-7,.,.,TGTGCCAGCAAGTTCGGAAGCTCCTACGAGCAGTACTTC,CASKFGSSYEQYF
15,TRBV15,TRBJ1-1,.,.,TGTGCCACCAGCAGAAACTACGACAAGAACACTGAAGCTTTCTTT,CATSRNYDKNTEAFF
15,TRBV15,TRBJ1-2,.,.,TGTGCCACCAGCAGAGATGTCAGGGAGGGCTATGGCTACACCTTC,CATSRDVREGYGYTF
18,TRBV21-1,TRBJ2-1,.,.,TGTGCCAGCAGCAAAGAGGCCATGGACAGGGGAGTTGACAATGAGCAGTTCTTC,CASSKEAMDRGVDNEQFF
17,TRBV14,TRBJ2-1,.,.,TGTGCCAGCAGCCAAACCCCGGCCTATCCGGGAGAGTATGAGCAGTTCTTC,CASSQTPAYPGEYEQFF
12,TRBV19,TRBJ1-1,few,.,TGTGCCAGTAGCCCATCTTTGGGCGAAGCTTTCTTT,CASSPSLGEAFF
13,TRBV4-3,TRBJ2-3,once,.,TGCGCCAGCAGCCAAAAAGGGCGGCATACGCAGTATTTT,CASSQKGRHTQYF
13,TRBV19,TRBJ2-3,.,.,TGTGCCAGTAGCTCTCTGGGCACAGATACGCAGTATTTT,CASSSLGTDTQYF
11,TRBV29-1,TRBJ2-7,.,TRBD1,TGCAGCGTGGAGACAGGGGGCGAGCAGTACTTC,CSVETGGEQYF
14,TRBV28,TRBJ1-5,.,.,TGTGCCAGCAGCTCAGGACAGAACAATCAGCCCCAGCATTTT,CASSSGQNNQPQHF
16,TRBV9,TRBJ2-1,.,TRBD2,TGTGCCAGCAGCTCCATAGCGGGAGAAACGTCCAATGAGCAGTTCTTC,CASSSIAGETSNEQFF
15,TRBV5-1,TRBJ2-3,.,TRBD2,TGCGCCAGCAGCCATGGGACTAGACTAGGAGATACGCAGTATTTT,CASSHGTRLGDTQYF
16,TRBV6-6,TRBJ1-3,.,TRBD1,TGTGCCAGCAGTTCTTCTGAGGGGGCCTCTGGAAACACCATATATTTT,CASSSSEGASGNTIYF
15,TRBV7-8,TRBJ2-1,many,.,TGTGCCAGCAGCTTGGGAAGAGAAGGGAGAACTGAGCAGTTCTTC,CASSLGREGRTEQFF
16,TRBV28,TRBJ2-1,.,.,TGTGCCAGCAGTTCCCACCCTATAGCAGCTCACAATGAGCAGTTCTTC,CASSSHPIAAHNEQFF
15,TRBV10-3,TRBJ2-5,.,TRBD2,TGTGCCACTCAGCCGGGACTAGCGGGGCAAGAGACCCAGTACTTC,CATQPGLAGQETQYF
16,TRBV10-3,TRBJ1-2,.,.,TGTGCCATCAGTGAGTCGGCCCCCTCGGCAGCTTATGGCTACACCTTC,CAISESAPSAAYGYTF
14,TRBV4-2,TRBJ2-2,once,.,TGTGCCAGCAGCCAACCCGGAGCGACCGGGGAGCTGTTTTTT,CASSQPGATGELFF
14,TRBV23-1,TRBJ2-7,.,.,TGCGCCAGCAGTCAATCCGCGGGCAACTACGAGCAGTACTTC,CASSQSAGNYEQYF
14,TRBV6-6,TRBJ1-4,.,TRBD1,TGTGCCAGCAGTTACGTGGGACAGAATGAAAAACTGTTTTTT,CASSYVGQNEKLFF
13,TRBV7-6,TRBJ2-2,.,.,TGTGCCAGCAGCTTAAAATCAGCCGGGGAGCTGTTTTTT,CASSLKSAGELFF
11,TRBV4-2,TRBJ2-7,.,.,TGTGCCAGCAGCCTTGCGGGGGAGCAGTACTTC,CASSLAGEQYF
15,TRBV7-2,TRBJ2-2,.,TRBD2,TGTGCCAGCAGCTGGGAAGCGGGAGCCCTCGGGGAGCTGTTTTTT,CASSWEAGALGELFF
15,TRBV15,TRBJ2-1,.,TRBD2,TGTGCCACCAGCAGAGTCACTAGCGGGAAGGATGAGCAGTTCTTC,CATSRVTSGKDEQFF
17,TRBV4-1,TRBJ2-1,.,TRBD2,TGCGCCAGCAGCCAAGAGGCCCGACTAGCTAGCGGCCATGAGCAGTTCTTC,CASSQEARLASGHEQFF
15,TRBV19,TRBJ2-7,.,.,TGTGCCAGTAGTATAGGGACACTTTCTCCCTACGAGCAGTACTTC,CASSIGTLSPYEQYF
16,TRBV28,TRBJ1-5,.,.,TGTGCCAGCAGCCCCGGGGGATGTGATAGCAATCAGCCCCAGCATTTT,CASSPGGCDSNQPQHF